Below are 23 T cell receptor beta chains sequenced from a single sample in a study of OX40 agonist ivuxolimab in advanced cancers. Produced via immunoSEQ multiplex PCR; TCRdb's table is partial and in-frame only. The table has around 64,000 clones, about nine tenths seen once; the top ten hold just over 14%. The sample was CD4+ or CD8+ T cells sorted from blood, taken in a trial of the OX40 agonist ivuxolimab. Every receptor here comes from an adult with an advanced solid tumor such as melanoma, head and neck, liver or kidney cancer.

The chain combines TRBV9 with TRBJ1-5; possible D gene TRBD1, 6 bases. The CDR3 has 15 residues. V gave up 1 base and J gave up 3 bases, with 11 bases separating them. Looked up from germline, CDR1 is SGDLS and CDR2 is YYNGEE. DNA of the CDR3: TGTGCCAGCAGCGTAAGTGGGGGCTCCAATCAGCCCCAGCATTTT. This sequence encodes CASSVSGGSNQPQHF.

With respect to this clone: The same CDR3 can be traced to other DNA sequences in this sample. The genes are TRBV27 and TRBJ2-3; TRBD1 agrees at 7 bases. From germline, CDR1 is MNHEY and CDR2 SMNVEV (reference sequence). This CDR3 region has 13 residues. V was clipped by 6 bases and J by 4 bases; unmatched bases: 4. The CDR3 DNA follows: TGTGCCAGCAGCCGAACAGGGGCAGATACGCAGTATTTT. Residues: CASSRTGADTQYF.

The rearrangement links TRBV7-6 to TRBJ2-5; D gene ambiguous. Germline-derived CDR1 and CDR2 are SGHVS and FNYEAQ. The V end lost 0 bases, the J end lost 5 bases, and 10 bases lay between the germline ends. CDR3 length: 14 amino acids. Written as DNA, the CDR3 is TGTGCCAGCAGCTTAGCGGGCATAGGGGAGACCCAGTACTTC. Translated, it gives CASSLAGIGETQYF.

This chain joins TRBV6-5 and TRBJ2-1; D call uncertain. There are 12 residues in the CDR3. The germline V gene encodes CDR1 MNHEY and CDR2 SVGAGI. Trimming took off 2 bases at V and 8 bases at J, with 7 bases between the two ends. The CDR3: CASSYPRDEQFF. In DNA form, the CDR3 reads TGTGCCAGCAGTTACCCCCGGGATGAGCAGTTCTTC.

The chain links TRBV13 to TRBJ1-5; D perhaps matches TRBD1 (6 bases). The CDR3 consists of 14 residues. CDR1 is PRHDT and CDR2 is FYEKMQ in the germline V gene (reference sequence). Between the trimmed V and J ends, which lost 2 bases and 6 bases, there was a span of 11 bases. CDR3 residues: CASSLRGAAQPQHF. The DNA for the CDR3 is TGTGCCAGCAGCTTAAGGGGGGCTGCTCAGCCCCAGCATTTT.

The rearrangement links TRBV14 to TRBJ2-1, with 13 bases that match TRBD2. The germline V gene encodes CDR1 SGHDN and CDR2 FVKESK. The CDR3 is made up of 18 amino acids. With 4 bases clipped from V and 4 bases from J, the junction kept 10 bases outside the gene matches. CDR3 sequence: CASSPRTSGRVWYNEQFF. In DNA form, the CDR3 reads TGTGCCAGCAGCCCTCGGACTAGCGGGAGAGTATGGTACAATGAGCAGTTCTTC.

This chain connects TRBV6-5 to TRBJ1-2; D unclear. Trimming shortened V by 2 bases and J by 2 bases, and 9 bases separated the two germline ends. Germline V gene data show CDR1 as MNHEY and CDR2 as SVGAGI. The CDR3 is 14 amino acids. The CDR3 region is CASSYAPMNYGYTF. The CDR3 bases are TGTGCCAGCAGTTACGCTCCAATGAACTATGGCTACACCTTC.

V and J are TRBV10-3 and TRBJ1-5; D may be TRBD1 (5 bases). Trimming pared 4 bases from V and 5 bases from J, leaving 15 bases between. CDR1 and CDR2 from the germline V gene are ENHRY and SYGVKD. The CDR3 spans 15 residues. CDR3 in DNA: TGTGCCATCAGTGGGACACTTACGGTTGATCAGCCCCAGCATTTT. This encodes CAISGTLTVDQPQHF.

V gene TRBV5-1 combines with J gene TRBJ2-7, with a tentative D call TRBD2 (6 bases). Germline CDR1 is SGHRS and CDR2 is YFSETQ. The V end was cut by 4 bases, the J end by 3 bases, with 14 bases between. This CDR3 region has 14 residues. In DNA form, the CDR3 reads TGCGCCAGCAGCGTACAGGAGGGGCGCTACGAGCAGTACTTC. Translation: CASSVQEGRYEQYF.

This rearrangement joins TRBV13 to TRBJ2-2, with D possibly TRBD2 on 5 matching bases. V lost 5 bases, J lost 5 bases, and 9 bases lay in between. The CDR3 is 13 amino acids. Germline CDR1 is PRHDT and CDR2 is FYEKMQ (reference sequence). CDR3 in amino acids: CASSNSATGELFF. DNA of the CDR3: TGTGCCAGCAGCAATAGCGCGACCGGGGAGCTGTTTTTT. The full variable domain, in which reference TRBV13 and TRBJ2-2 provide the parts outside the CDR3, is AAGVIQSPRHLIKEKRETATLKCYPIPRHDTVYWYQQGPGQDPQFLISFYEKMQSDKGSIPDRFSAQQFSDYHSELNMSSLELGDSALYFCASSNSATGELFFGEGSRLTVL.

CDR3: CASSIYSGVYNEQFF. The CDR3 coding sequence is TGTGCCAGTAGTATCTATAGCGGAGTTTACAATGAGCAGTTCTTC. The genes are TRBV19 and TRBJ2-1; D perhaps matches TRBD2 (6 bases). CDR3 length: 15 residues. V lost 3 bases and J lost 4, with 13 bases in between. Germline V gives CDR1 LNHDA, CDR2 SQIVND (reference sequence).

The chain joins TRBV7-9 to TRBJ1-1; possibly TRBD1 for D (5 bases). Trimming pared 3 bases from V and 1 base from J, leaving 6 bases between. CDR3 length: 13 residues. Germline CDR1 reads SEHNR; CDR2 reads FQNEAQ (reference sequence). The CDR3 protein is CASSFQGNTEAFF. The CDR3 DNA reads TGTGCCAGCAGCTTTCAGGGGAACACTGAAGCTTTCTTT.

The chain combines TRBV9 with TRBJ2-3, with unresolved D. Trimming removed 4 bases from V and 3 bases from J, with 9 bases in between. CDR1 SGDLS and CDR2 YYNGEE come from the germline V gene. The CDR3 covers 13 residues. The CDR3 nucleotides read TGTGCCAGCAGCCTAGGGATTACAGATACGCAGTATTTT. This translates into CASSLGITDTQYF.

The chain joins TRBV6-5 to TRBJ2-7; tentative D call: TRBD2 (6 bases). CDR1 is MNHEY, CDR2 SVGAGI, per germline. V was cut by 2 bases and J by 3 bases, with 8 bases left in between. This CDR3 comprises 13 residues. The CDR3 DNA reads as TGTGCCAGCAGTTACACGGGAGACTACGAGCAGTACTTC. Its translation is CASSYTGDYEQYF.

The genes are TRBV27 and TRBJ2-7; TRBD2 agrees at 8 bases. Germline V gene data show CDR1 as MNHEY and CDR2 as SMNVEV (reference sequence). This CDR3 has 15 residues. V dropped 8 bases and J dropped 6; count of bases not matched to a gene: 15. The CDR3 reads CASSLGGAGGFEQYF. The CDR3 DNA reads TGTGCCAGCTCGCTTGGGGGGGCGGGAGGTTTCGAGCAGTACTTC.

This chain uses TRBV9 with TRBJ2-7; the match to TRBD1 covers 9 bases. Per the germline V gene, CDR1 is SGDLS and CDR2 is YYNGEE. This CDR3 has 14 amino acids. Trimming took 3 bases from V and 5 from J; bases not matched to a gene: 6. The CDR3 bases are TGTGCCAGCAGCGCGACAGGGGGTCCCAACGAGCAGTACTTC. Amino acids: CASSATGGPNEQYF.

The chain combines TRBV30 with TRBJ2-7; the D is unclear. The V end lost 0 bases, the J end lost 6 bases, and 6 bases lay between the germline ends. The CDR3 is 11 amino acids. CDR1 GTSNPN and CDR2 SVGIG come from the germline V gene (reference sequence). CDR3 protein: CAWSVGVEQYF. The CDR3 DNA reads TGTGCCTGGAGTGTCGGAGTCGAGCAGTACTTC.

As DNA, the CDR3 is TGTGCCAGCAGCTTAGGGGCGTTGGTGGCTTATGAAAAACTGTTTTTT. Translation: CASSLGALVAYEKLFF. The gene calls are TRBV7-9 and TRBJ1-4; D is uncertain. Germline-derived CDR1 and CDR2 are SEHNR and FQNEAQ (reference sequence). Trimming stripped 1 base from V and 6 bases from J, with 15 bases between. CDR3 size: 16 residues.

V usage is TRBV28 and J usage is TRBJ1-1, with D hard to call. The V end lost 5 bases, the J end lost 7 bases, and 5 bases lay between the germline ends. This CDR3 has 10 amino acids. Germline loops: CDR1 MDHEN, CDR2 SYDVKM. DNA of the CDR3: TGTGCCAGCAGTGTAGGTGAAGCTTTCTTT. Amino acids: CASSVGEAFF.

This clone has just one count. This CDR3 reads CASSLVTGGETQYF. The CDR3 coding sequence is TGTGCCAGCAGCTTAGTAACAGGGGGAGAGACCCAGTACTTC. V usage is TRBV7-8 and J usage is TRBJ2-5, with TRBD1 identical over 8 bases. The CDR3 spans 14 residues. CDR1 is SGHVS and CDR2 is FQNEAQ in the germline V gene. Unmatched junction bases numbered 2, after V lost 1 base and J lost 4 bases.

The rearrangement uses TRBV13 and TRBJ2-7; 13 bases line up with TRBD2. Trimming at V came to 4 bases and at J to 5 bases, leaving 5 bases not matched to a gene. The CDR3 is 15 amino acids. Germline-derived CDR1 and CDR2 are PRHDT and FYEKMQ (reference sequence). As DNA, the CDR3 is TGTGCCAGCAGCTCGGGACTAGCGGGATGGAACGAGCAGTACTTC. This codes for CASSSGLAGWNEQYF.

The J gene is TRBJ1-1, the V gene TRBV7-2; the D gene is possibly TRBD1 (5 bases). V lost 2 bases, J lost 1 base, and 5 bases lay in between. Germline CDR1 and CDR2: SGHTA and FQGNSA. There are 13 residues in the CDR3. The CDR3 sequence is CASSLTGNTEAFF. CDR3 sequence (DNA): TGTGCCAGCAGCTTAACAGGGAACACTGAAGCTTTCTTT.

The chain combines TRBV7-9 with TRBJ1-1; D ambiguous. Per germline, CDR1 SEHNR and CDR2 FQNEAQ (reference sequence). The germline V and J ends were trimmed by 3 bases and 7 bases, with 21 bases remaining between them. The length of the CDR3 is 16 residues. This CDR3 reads CASSFPPRTGDDEAFF. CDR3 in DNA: TGTGCCAGCAGCTTCCCTCCCCGGACTGGAGATGATGAAGCTTTCTTT.